This TCR beta chain was profiled in a study of neoadjuvant anti-PD-1 for oral cavity cancer (dated by TCRdb to the early 2020s). The study in broad terms: Patients mostly received three to four biweekly doses of nivolumab at 3 mg/kg before curative-intent surgical resection. Patients who did not progress were given a fourth nivolumab dose at about day 43 and had definitive surgical resection on days 50-56. Under RECIST 1.1, patients with complete response, partial response or stable disease were classed as responders, and patients with progression were classed as non-responders. There were more than nine patients in the parent correlative cohort, and the response rate was 33%. Findings and caveats that apply to the study as a whole: TCR analyses included only three patients per response group, and the authors called for larger cohorts for validation. After neoadjuvant nivolumab, significantly higher T cell clonality (Gini index) was found within PBMCs in non-responders than in responders. Higher pretreatment blood Treg/Th17 ratios correlated with both higher pretreatment blood TCRbeta clonality and lower post-treatment tumor TCRbeta clonality.

A word on this clone: Its antigen specificity is not known. Within one base of it there is no much larger clone, and no base qualities were kept.

Explained via the paper, the time point label denotes: before neoadjuvant nivolumab. The patients had newly diagnosed stage II-IVA oral cavity squamous cell carcinoma and had not received any prior systemic or radiation treatment. The cohort was made up of patients with locally advanced, HPV-negative oral cavity squamous cell carcinoma. No culture maintenance or expansion was done, as the peripheral blood mononuclear cells went straight to analysis. The samples were drawn from a longitudinal correlative study tied to a single-arm phase II trial testing neoadjuvant nivolumab in oral cavity squamous cell carcinoma. Genomic DNA-based TCRbeta sequencing was performed on subject-matched pre- and post-treatment PBMCs and tumors from three responders and three non-responders. Peripheral blood mononuclear cells were drawn once before nivolumab treatment and a second time after treatment, when surgery took place. Genomic DNA was isolated from PBMCs using the Maxwell RSC DNA from Cells kit.

From the cysteine through the phenylalanine, the CDR3 covers 14 amino acids. Only CDR3 DNA remains: 42 bases, in frame from the first base. CDR1 and CDR2 were assigned from the germline V gene as LGHNT and FRNRAP. The germline V and J ends show losses of 5 bases and 3 bases respectively, and no gene match explains 5 bases of the junction. For deep sequencing, PBMC libraries mostly used about 0.45 ug of input genomic DNA, with six replicates for each sample. TCRbeta libraries were prepared with the immunoSEQ hsTCRbeta kit according to the manufacturer's instructions. The completed libraries were mixed into a single pool at 3 nM, then sequenced with an Illumina NovaSeq 6000 S4 flow cell. The original pipeline was this. The immunoSEQ Analyzer handled quality control and preprocessing of the raw data. The analysis was restricted to productive rearrangements, with each unique CDR3 amino acid sequence defining a clonotype. Repertoire clonality was estimated as the Gini-Simpson index, which was calculated using the R package tcR. Student's t test was used to compare Gini indices, while Pearson correlation assessed associations with tumor size change. TCRdb took this table from immuneACCESS and kept in-frame rearrangements with V and J called. Such tables lack part of the clones; where checked against another copy, unresolved V genes explain under half of the gap, and the rest is unexplained. D and trimming were read from the DNA, whereas the V and J calls and clone size are those reported in that table. A total of about 7,200 clones appear in this sample, roughly 69% of them only once. 3% to 4% of the sample is held by the ten biggest clonotypes.

The receptor was isolated from a person between 40 and 85 years old with oral cavity squamous cell carcinoma. The sample in question was PBMCs, obtained before nivolumab (anti-PD-1) treatment. The chain is encoded by TRBV12-5 joined to TRBJ2-7, with TRBD1 identical over 9 junction bases. At the DNA level, the sequence is TGTGCTAGTGGTCCGGGACAGGGATACTACGAGCAGTACTTC. This yields the protein CASGPGQGYYEQYF.